The 16 T cell receptor beta chains below come from one sample, sequenced in a study of blood T cell repertoires in COVID-19. TCRdb keeps only in-frame clones here, not all; method: immunoSEQ multiplex PCR. Of approximately 80,000 clones in the sample, over 65% were seen once. The sample taken for sequencing was peripheral blood. The origin of the receptors is a man in his fifties or sixties with active or convalescent COVID-19.

This chain uses TRBV18 with TRBJ2-2; 9 bases map to TRBD1. After removal of 5 bases from V and 4 bases from J, the junction contained 11 bases not matched to a gene. The germline CDR1 and CDR2 sequences are KGHSH and LQKENI. The CDR3 has 17 amino acids. The CDR3 loop reads CASSSFHGTGSTGELFF. The CDR3 DNA reads as TGTGCCAGCTCATCGTTCCACGGGACAGGGAGCACCGGGGAGCTGTTTTTT.

This clone came up once. The chain uses TRBV5-1 and TRBJ1-6; 9 bases are shared with TRBD1. V shed 2 bases, J shed 9 bases, and the junction held 6 bases outside the gene matches. This CDR3 has 15 amino acids. CDR1 is SGHRS, CDR2 YFSETQ, per germline. The chain's CDR3 is CASSFSGTGSSPLHF. Here the CDR3 DNA reads TGCGCCAGCAGCTTTTCAGGGACAGGGTCTTCACCCCTCCACTTT. Using reference TRBV5-1 and TRBJ1-6 for the parts outside the CDR3, the full variable domain is KAGVTQTPRYLIKTRGQQVTLSCSPISGHRSVSWYQQTPGQGLQFLFEYFSETQRNKGNFPGRFSGRQFSNSRSEMNVSTLELGDSALYLCASSFSGTGSSPLHFGNGTRLTVT.

The table lists this clone with a few counts. The CDR3 is CSVLEGGGYTF. CDR3 sequence (DNA): TGCAGCGTATTAGAAGGGGGCGGCTACACCTTC. This chain connects TRBV29-1 to TRBJ1-2; 7 bases agree with TRBD1. The junction had 6 bases not matched to a gene; V was cut back by 6 bases and J by 8 bases. The CDR3 contains 11 residues. Germline CDR1 reads SQVTM; CDR2 reads ANQGSEA.

The gene calls are TRBV5-1 and TRBJ1-4; perhaps TRBD1 as D (5 bases). The CDR3 has 14 amino acids. The germline CDR1 and CDR2 sequences are SGHRS and YFSETQ. Trimming shortened V by 2 bases and J by 5 bases, and 10 bases separated the two germline ends. Written as DNA, the CDR3 is TGCGCCAGCAGCTTCGGGACTGAGAATGAAAAACTGTTTTTT. It encodes CASSFGTENEKLFF.

The chain joins TRBV9 to TRBJ1-6, with D possibly being TRBD1 (5 bases). CDR1 and CDR2 from the germline V gene are SGDLS and YYNGEE. This CDR3 has 15 amino acids. V was cut by 1 base and J by 5 bases, with 10 bases left in between. CDR3 DNA sequence: TGTGCCAGCAGCGTAAGTTGGGGCGATAATTCACCCCTCCACTTT. Translated: CASSVSWGDNSPLHF.

In its sample, this clone was seen a few times. This chain connects TRBV10-3 to TRBJ2-6; TRBD1 matches at 7 bases. V trimming: 0 bases; J trimming: 4 bases; junction bases outside the gene matches: 9. This CDR3 region has 18 residues. The germline V gene has CDR1 ENHRY and CDR2 SYGVKD. The CDR3: CAISESSYRGSGANVLTF. The DNA for the CDR3 is TGTGCCATCAGTGAGTCTTCTTACAGGGGATCCGGGGCCAACGTCCTGACTTTC.

The J gene is TRBJ2-7, the V gene TRBV19; weak D call: TRBD2 (6 bases). This CDR3 is built from 12 residues. Germline CDR1 and CDR2: LNHDA and SQIVND (reference sequence). V dropped 6 bases and J dropped 3 bases, with 9 bases sitting between them. The CDR3 bases are TGTGCCAGTAGAGGGAGGAGCTACGAGCAGTACTTC. Amino acids: CASRGRSYEQYF.

The chain recombines TRBV2 with TRBJ1-2; a weak D match, TRBD1 (5 bases). CDR1 is SNHLY and CDR2 is FYNNEI in the germline V gene. Trimming cost V 10 bases and J 5 bases, with 20 bases left between them. The CDR3 runs to 14 residues. CDR3 loop: CATHGGAIIYGYTF. The CDR3 DNA reads as TGTGCCACACACGGAGGGGCTATAATTTATGGCTACACCTTC.

The rearrangement links TRBV5-1 to TRBJ2-5; 10 bases align to TRBD2. Germline V gene data show CDR1 as SGHRS and CDR2 as YFSETQ. The CDR3 has 14 residues. The trim removed 9 bases at V and 5 bases at J, leaving 10 bases unmatched. Here the CDR3 reads CATRSGGARETQYF. The CDR3, as DNA: TGCGCCACCCGAAGCGGGGGGGCCAGGGAGACCCAGTACTTC. Using reference TRBV5-1 and TRBJ2-5 for the parts outside the CDR3, the full variable domain is KAGVTQTPRYLIKTRGQQVTLSCSPISGHRSVSWYQQTPGQGLQFLFEYFSETQRNKGNFPGRFSGRQFSNSRSEMNVSTLELGDSALYLCATRSGGARETQYFGPGTRLLVL.

The chain links TRBV5-8 to TRBJ2-1; D ambiguous. The CDR3 covers 11 residues. CDR1 SGHTS and CDR2 YDEGEE come from the germline V gene. V shed 5 bases and J shed 5 bases, with 5 bases lying between them. CDR3 nucleotide sequence: TGTGCCAGCAGACCAGACAATGAGCAGTTCTTC. Amino acids: CASRPDNEQFF. Looking up the rest from reference TRBV5-8 and TRBJ2-1 gives the full variable domain: EAGVTQSPTHLIKTRGQQATLRCSPISGHTSVYWYQQALGLGLQFLLWYDEGEERNRGNFPPRFSGRQFPNYSSELNVNALELEDSALYLCASRPDNEQFFGPGTRLTVL.

This chain links TRBV7-9 with TRBJ1-2, with a weak D call TRBD1 (5 bases). Germline loops: CDR1 SEHNR, CDR2 FQNEAQ (reference sequence). The CDR3 has 17 residues. V was shortened by 1 base and J by 4 bases, with 19 bases between the two germline ends. The CDR3: CASSLEAGGTAIYGYTF. The CDR3 DNA reads as TGTGCCAGCAGCTTAGAGGCAGGAGGGACTGCCATCTATGGCTACACCTTC.

This rearrangement joins TRBV5-6 to TRBJ2-7, with 11 bases that match TRBD2. The germline V gene has CDR1 SGHDT and CDR2 YYEEEE. Trimming removed 0 bases from V and 5 bases from J; junction bases left unmatched: 13. There are 18 residues in the CDR3. CDR3 nucleotide sequence: TGTGCCAGCAGCTTGGGGCTCACGAGACTAGCGGGGCTGGACGAGCAGTACTTC. Translated, it gives CASSLGLTRLAGLDEQYF.

V gene TRBV28 combines with J gene TRBJ1-5; the D is unclear. CDR1 and CDR2 from the germline V gene are MDHEN and SYDVKM. The length of the CDR3 is 14 residues. The germline V and J ends were trimmed by 3 bases and 4 bases, with 10 bases remaining between them. The CDR3 sequence: CASSFETRNQPQHF. As DNA, the CDR3 is TGTGCCAGCAGTTTTGAGACACGTAATCAGCCCCAGCATTTT.

The DNA for the CDR3 is TGTGCCAGCAGGAGATCCGACGAGCAGTACTTC. This encodes CASRRSDEQYF. The chain recombines TRBV2 with TRBJ2-7; no definite D call. Germline lookup yields CDR1 SNHLY and CDR2 FYNNEI. CDR3 length: 11 residues. The V and J ends lost 6 bases and 5 bases respectively, with 8 bases between them.

The chain has TRBV19 and TRBJ2-3; 7 bases are shared with TRBD1. The germline V gene has CDR1 LNHDA and CDR2 SQIVND (reference sequence). The CDR3 spans 15 residues. V was pared by 3 bases and J by 0 bases, with 3 bases of the junction left unmatched. The CDR3 region is CASSMTGQSTDTQYF. The CDR3 DNA is TGTGCCAGTAGTATGACAGGGCAGAGCACAGATACGCAGTATTTT. Combining the CDR3 with reference TRBV19 and TRBJ2-3 gives the whole variable domain DGGITQSPKYLFRKEGQNVTLSCEQNLNHDAMYWYRQDPGQGLRLIYYSQIVNDFQKGDIAEGYSVSREKKESFPLTVTSAQKNPTAFYLCASSMTGQSTDTQYFGPGTRLTVL.

The rearrangement uses TRBV11-2 and TRBJ2-7; D is perhaps TRBD2 (5 bases). The CDR3 is 15 amino acids. Germline V lookup: CDR1 SGHAT, CDR2 FQNNGV. V lost 0 bases to trimming and J lost 2 bases, with 11 bases between them. CDR3 DNA sequence: TGTGCCAGCAGCTTAGACCGGGATGGGGCCTACGAGCAGTACTTC. It translates to CASSLDRDGAYEQYF.